The T cell receptor (beta chain) described here comes from a study of blood T cell repertoires in COVID-19 (dated by TCRdb to 2019 to 2021). About the full investigation: Samples covering the acute and convalescent phases of COVID-19 were provided by collaborators in the United States, Italy and Spain. The prospective study material was composed of cDNA or gDNA derived from T cells, B-cell-depleted T cells, or PBMCs. Deeply sampled blood TCRbeta repertoires from subjects exposed to, actively infected with, or recovered from COVID-19 were included in the dataset. The repertoires were released in a freely available public database intended as a resource for research on the immune response to SARS-CoV-2. Samples were obtained from the ongoing ImmuneRACE study (first 160 participants) and from some 1,200 subjects provided by 6 global collaborators. A de-identified subject ID, COVID-19 status, age in years and sex were almost always included in the sample metadata. HLA class I and class II types, where available, came from metadata supplied by the sample provider rather than from assay-based typing.

The collaborating institutions used their own protocols to collect whole blood in K2EDTA tubes. For TCRbeta analysis, collaborator samples were shipped as frozen whole blood, as isolated PBMCs, or as DNA extracted from either sample type. This clone was counted once. Which antigen it targets is not known. The input lacks base qualities; no much larger clone sits a single base away. V lost 4 bases and J lost 2 bases, and the count of bases not matched to a germline gene is 8. Inclusive of the bounding cysteine and phenylalanine, the CDR3 is 16 residues long. The retained sequence is limited to the CDR3, 48 bases, with the frame set at the first base. The germline V gene gives CDR1 as SNHLY and CDR2 as FYNNEI. TCRbeta CDR3 regions were amplified from genomic DNA by means of the immunoSEQ Assay, a bias-controlled multiplex PCR. The original pipeline was this. The number of nucleated cells in each sample was estimated by amplification of reference gene primers within the assay. Sequence reads were collapsed and filtered to measure the absolute abundance of every unique TCRbeta CDR3 rearrangement. For each sample, productive Simpson clonality was calculated as the square root of Simpson's diversity index over productive rearrangements. Here the immuneACCESS table is served through TCRdb, limited to in-frame sequences with V and J called. Missing clones are a known gap in these copies; in checked studies unresolved V genes cover under half, and the rest lacks a known reason. That table gives V, J and clone size, and the DNA gave D and trimming. The table for this sample lists about 46,000 clones; around 83% of them were counted only once. The ten largest clonotypes hold over 5% of the sample.

Paper-wide results and their limitations: How much clinical and demographic metadata was included differed by source and by participant, and the metadata was provided uncurated.

The sequence was obtained from a woman aged 80 or older with acute or convalescent COVID-19. The rearranged segments are TRBV2 and TRBJ2-5, with 9 bases aligning to TRBD2. Sequencing was done on a sample of peripheral blood. The base sequence is TGTGCCAGCAGTGTCATTAGCGGGGGACCTCAAGAGACCCAGTACTTC. Its coded protein is CASSVISGGPQETQYF. The entire variable domain, with the stretches around the CDR3 drawn from the reference TRBV2 and TRBJ2-5 proteins, is EPEVTQTPSHQVTQMGQEVILRCVPISNHLYFYWYRQILGQKVEFLVSFYNNEISEKSEIFDDQFSVERPDGSNFTLKIRSTKLEDSAMYFCASSVISGGPQETQYFGPGTRLLVL.